These T cell receptor beta chains were read from a single sample in a study of CD8+ T cells in alopecia areata. Clones were read by immunoSEQ multiplex PCR, and TCRdb kept only the in-frame ones, dropping some. This sample carries 25,000 or so clones, about 47% of them seen once, and the ten largest clones take around a third. Sequencing was performed on NKG2D-high CD8+ T cells sorted from blood. The receptor set was obtained from a human donor with alopecia areata. The CDR3 runs from the conserved cysteine through the conserved F or W. Each record gives: V gene, D gene, clone size, J gene, CDR3 DNA, CDR3 protein. D genes are given only for firm matches. Size values are once, few and many counts, or a class for expanded clones, and some rows have none.

v_call: TRBV5-4
d_call: NA
clone_size: medium-sized
j_call: TRBJ1-1
cdr3_nt: TGTGCCAGCAGCTTGACAGGCGAGGAGGCTTTCTTT
cdr3_aa: CASSLTGEEAFF

v_call: TRBV27
d_call: TRBD2
clone_size: few
j_call: TRBJ2-5
cdr3_nt: TGTGCCGCCAGAGCGGCGGGAGTTCAAGAGACCCAGTACTTC
cdr3_aa: CAARAAGVQETQYF

v_call: TRBV9
d_call: NA
clone_size: NA
j_call: TRBJ1-1
cdr3_nt: TGTGCCAGCAGCGGTCTGCGACCCGGGTGGGAGCCTGAAGCTTTCTTT
cdr3_aa: CASSGLRPGWEPEAFF

v_call: TRBV28
d_call: TRBD2
clone_size: NA
j_call: TRBJ2-5
cdr3_nt: TGTGCCAGCAGTTTTTCGCTAGCGGGAGACCAAGAGACCCAGTACTTC
cdr3_aa: CASSFSLAGDQETQYF

v_call: TRBV19
d_call: NA
clone_size: few
j_call: TRBJ2-4
cdr3_nt: TGTGCCAGTAGTACCCCGGGACCTAAAAACATTCAGTACTTC
cdr3_aa: CASSTPGPKNIQYF

v_call: TRBV7-9
d_call: TRBD2
clone_size: NA
j_call: TRBJ2-5
cdr3_nt: TGTGCCAGCAGCTTATTAGCGGGGGCAGAGGAGACCCAGTACTTC
cdr3_aa: CASSLLAGAEETQYF

v_call: TRBV7-9
d_call: TRBD1
clone_size: few
j_call: TRBJ2-7
cdr3_nt: TGTGCCAGCAGCGAGAGGGGGCCGATCTACGAGCAGTACTTC
cdr3_aa: CASSERGPIYEQYF

v_call: TRBV7-9
d_call: TRBD2
clone_size: NA
j_call: TRBJ2-7
cdr3_nt: TGTGCCGGAAGCAGGCGGGAGGGCCTTTCTTACGAGCAGTACTTC
cdr3_aa: CAGSRREGLSYEQYF

v_call: TRBV28
d_call: NA
clone_size: NA
j_call: TRBJ1-5
cdr3_nt: TGTGCCAGCAGTTACCCGGCTACCAATCAGCCCCAGCATTTT
cdr3_aa: CASSYPATNQPQHF

v_call: TRBV27
d_call: TRBD2
clone_size: NA
j_call: TRBJ2-7
cdr3_nt: TGTGCCAGCTACGATAGTGGGACTAGCGGGATCCACGAGCAGTACTTC
cdr3_aa: CASYDSGTSGIHEQYF

v_call: TRBV7-8
d_call: TRBD2
clone_size: NA
j_call: TRBJ2-3
cdr3_nt: TGTGCCAGCAGACTTACGACTAGCGGGAGCACAGATACGCAGTATTTT
cdr3_aa: CASRLTTSGSTDTQYF

v_call: TRBV15
d_call: NA
clone_size: NA
j_call: TRBJ2-1
cdr3_nt: TGTGCCACCAGCTCCCTGGGAAATGAGCAGTTCTTC
cdr3_aa: CATSSLGNEQFF

v_call: TRBV11-1
d_call: NA
clone_size: NA
j_call: TRBJ2-7
cdr3_nt: TGTGCCAGCAGCTTTAACCACGAGCAGTACTTC
cdr3_aa: CASSFNHEQYF

v_call: TRBV7-9
d_call: NA
clone_size: few
j_call: TRBJ2-1
cdr3_nt: TGTGCCAGCAGCTTAGTGGCAGGGATAAATGAGCAGTTCTTC
cdr3_aa: CASSLVAGINEQFF

v_call: TRBV11-2
d_call: TRBD2
clone_size: NA
j_call: TRBJ2-5
cdr3_nt: TGTGCCAGCAGCGACTTACTAGCGGGAGGGTTAGAGACCCAGTACTTC
cdr3_aa: CASSDLLAGGLETQYF

v_call: TRBV4-1
d_call: TRBD1
clone_size: NA
j_call: TRBJ2-2
cdr3_nt: TGCGCCAGCAGCCAGGCGGACAGGGGGCCCGGGGAGCTGTTTTTT
cdr3_aa: CASSQADRGPGELFF

v_call: TRBV7-3
d_call: TRBD2
clone_size: NA
j_call: TRBJ2-1
cdr3_nt: TGTGCCAGCAGCTTACTAGCGGGGGCATACAATGAGCAGTTCTTC
cdr3_aa: CASSLLAGAYNEQFF

v_call: TRBV7-3
d_call: NA
clone_size: few
j_call: TRBJ2-1
cdr3_nt: TGTGCCAGCAGCCGTTATGGAACGGATTCCTACAATGAGCAGTTCTTC
cdr3_aa: CASSRYGTDSYNEQFF

v_call: TRBV29-1
d_call: NA
clone_size: NA
j_call: TRBJ2-7
cdr3_nt: TGCAGCGTTTCCGGGACGGATTTCTACGAGCAGTACTTC
cdr3_aa: CSVSGTDFYEQYF

v_call: TRBV5-1
d_call: NA
clone_size: NA
j_call: TRBJ1-1
cdr3_nt: TGCGCCAGCAGCTTAGCCGGGACCGCCGGCGTCGGGGCTTTCTTT
cdr3_aa: CASSLAGTAGVGAFF

v_call: TRBV4-1
d_call: TRBD2
clone_size: few
j_call: TRBJ2-1
cdr3_nt: TGCGCCAGCAGCAGACTAGCGGGGGTGAGCTCCTACAATGAGCAGTTCTTC
cdr3_aa: CASSRLAGVSSYNEQFF

v_call: TRBV30
d_call: NA
clone_size: few
j_call: TRBJ2-2
cdr3_nt: TGTGCCTGGCGGACGGGGCTCGAGAACACCGGGGAGCTGTTTTTT
cdr3_aa: CAWRTGLENTGELFF

v_call: TRBV27
d_call: NA
clone_size: NA
j_call: TRBJ2-5
cdr3_nt: TGTGCCAGCGCGTTCCTAGGGAAACAAGAGACCCAGTACTTC
cdr3_aa: CASAFLGKQETQYF

v_call: TRBV27
d_call: TRBD2
clone_size: NA
j_call: TRBJ2-1
cdr3_nt: TGTGCCACGGGTAGCGGGAGTTTAAATGAGCAGTTCTTC
cdr3_aa: CATGSGSLNEQFF

v_call: TRBV18
d_call: NA
clone_size: few
j_call: TRBJ1-1
cdr3_nt: TGTGCCAGCTCACCACCGCTGGGAGCAGGGCCCTTGCATATGGGCACTGAAGCTTTCTTT
cdr3_aa: CASSPPLGAGPLHMGTEAFF

v_call: TRBV25-1
d_call: NA
clone_size: few
j_call: TRBJ2-5
cdr3_nt: TGTGCCAGCAGTGAATTTGAACTAGGAGGCGAGACCCAGTACTTC
cdr3_aa: CASSEFELGGETQYF

v_call: TRBV27
d_call: NA
clone_size: once
j_call: TRBJ2-1
cdr3_nt: TGTGCCAGCAGTTTAAGTGGTTCCGCAAGCGCCGAGCAGTTCTTC
cdr3_aa: CASSLSGSASAEQFF

v_call: TRBV9
d_call: TRBD2
clone_size: NA
j_call: TRBJ2-2
cdr3_nt: TGTGCCAGCAGCGTAAGCGGGGCTTGGGGCACCGGGGAGCTGTTTTTT
cdr3_aa: CASSVSGAWGTGELFF

v_call: TRBV7-8
d_call: NA
clone_size: NA
j_call: TRBJ1-2
cdr3_nt: TGTGCCAGCAGCAAAGCAGGGAGTGCTAACTATGGCTACACCTTC
cdr3_aa: CASSKAGSANYGYTF

v_call: TRBV27
d_call: TRBD2
clone_size: NA
j_call: TRBJ2-1
cdr3_nt: TGTGCCAGCAGTCTAGCGGGAGTACGCGAGCAGTTCTTC
cdr3_aa: CASSLAGVREQFF

v_call: TRBV5-6
d_call: NA
clone_size: NA
j_call: TRBJ1-5
cdr3_nt: TGTGCCAGCAGCTTCGGTCCAACCAATCAGCCCCAGCATTTT
cdr3_aa: CASSFGPTNQPQHF

v_call: TRBV11-2
d_call: NA
clone_size: few
j_call: TRBJ2-1
cdr3_nt: TGTGCCAGCAGCTTAGAGTTATCGGGAGCTCACAATGAGCAGTTCTTC
cdr3_aa: CASSLELSGAHNEQFF

v_call: TRBV28
d_call: NA
clone_size: NA
j_call: TRBJ2-7
cdr3_nt: TGTGCCAGCAGTTTCGTAAGCTCAGGGGACTCCTACGAGCAGTACTTC
cdr3_aa: CASSFVSSGDSYEQYF

v_call: TRBV7-9
d_call: NA
clone_size: NA
j_call: TRBJ2-2
cdr3_nt: TGTGCCAGCAGCCCGGGCGTTAATCTTATCGGGGAGCTGTTTTTT
cdr3_aa: CASSPGVNLIGELFF

v_call: TRBV7-2
d_call: NA
clone_size: NA
j_call: TRBJ2-7
cdr3_nt: TGTGCCAGCAGCTTAGGGGGTGGAGTTGGCTACGAGCAGTACTTC
cdr3_aa: CASSLGGGVGYEQYF

v_call: TRBV28
d_call: TRBD2
clone_size: NA
j_call: TRBJ2-3
cdr3_nt: TGTGCCAGCAGTTTTATGGCTAGCGGGACGGATACGCAGTATTTT
cdr3_aa: CASSFMASGTDTQYF

v_call: TRBV9
d_call: NA
clone_size: NA
j_call: TRBJ1-5
cdr3_nt: TGTGCCAGCAGCCTTACCGACAGAGATCAGCCCCAGCATTTT
cdr3_aa: CASSLTDRDQPQHF

v_call: TRBV7-6
d_call: NA
clone_size: NA
j_call: TRBJ2-7
cdr3_nt: TGTGCCAGCAGCTCAAACCGACAGGCCAACCCCTACGAGCAGTACTTC
cdr3_aa: CASSSNRQANPYEQYF

v_call: TRBV29-1
d_call: TRBD1
clone_size: few
j_call: TRBJ2-7
cdr3_nt: TGCAGCGTTGAAGCTGAAGACGGGACAGCCTCCTACGAGCAGTACTTC
cdr3_aa: CSVEAEDGTASYEQYF

v_call: TRBV14
d_call: NA
clone_size: once
j_call: TRBJ1-2
cdr3_nt: TGTGCCAGCAGCCATTTGATACCCCTTTATGGCTACACCTTC
cdr3_aa: CASSHLIPLYGYTF

v_call: TRBV6-1
d_call: NA
clone_size: NA
j_call: TRBJ2-1
cdr3_nt: TGTGCCAGCAGGCCAGGAACCTACAATGAGCAGTTCTTC
cdr3_aa: CASRPGTYNEQFF

v_call: TRBV27
d_call: NA
clone_size: once
j_call: TRBJ1-2
cdr3_nt: TGTGCCAGCAGTTTATCGTCGGGGGGAGGTTTAGGCTACACCTTC
cdr3_aa: CASSLSSGGGLGYTF

v_call: TRBV7-6
d_call: NA
clone_size: NA
j_call: TRBJ1-1
cdr3_nt: TGTGCCAGCAGCTTAGCCGACAGGAACACTGAAGCTTTCTTT
cdr3_aa: CASSLADRNTEAFF

v_call: TRBV2
d_call: NA
clone_size: NA
j_call: TRBJ1-1
cdr3_nt: TGTGCCAGCAGTGAGGGGGGGAGGGCTTTCTTT
cdr3_aa: CASSEGGRAFF

v_call: TRBV11-2
d_call: TRBD2
clone_size: NA
j_call: TRBJ2-7
cdr3_nt: TGTGCCAGCAGCCTAGACAGTGACGGCGGGCTAGCGGGAGGGCCGAACGAGCAGTACTTC
cdr3_aa: CASSLDSDGGLAGGPNEQYF

v_call: TRBV7-9
d_call: NA
clone_size: few
j_call: TRBJ2-7
cdr3_nt: TGTGCCAGCAGCTTGTGGGACGTCACGCACGGCGAGCAGTACTTC
cdr3_aa: CASSLWDVTHGEQYF

v_call: TRBV20-1
d_call: NA
clone_size: NA
j_call: TRBJ2-4
cdr3_nt: TGCAGTGCCCCCCTTCAAAACATTCAGTACTTC
cdr3_aa: CSAPLQNIQYF